This TCR beta chain was documented in a study of blood T cell repertoires in COVID-19 (dated by TCRdb to 2020 to 2022). About the investigation overall: Samples covering the acute and convalescent phases of COVID-19 were provided by collaborators in the United States, Italy and Spain. Subjects who had been exposed to COVID-19, were actively infected with it, or had recovered from it provided the deeply sampled blood TCRbeta repertoires that made up the dataset. Samples came from the ongoing ImmuneRACE study (first 160 participants) plus 1,254 subjects from 6 global collaborators. Where available, HLA class I and class II types were taken from metadata supplied by the sample provider and were not determined by assay-based typing. A freely available public database, intended as a resource for researchers studying the immune response to SARS-CoV-2, is where the repertoires were released. The sample metadata nearly always contained a de-identified subject ID, COVID-19 status, age in years and sex. The prospective study material was composed of cDNA or gDNA derived from T cells, B-cell-depleted T cells, or PBMCs.

The research as a whole found: How much clinical and demographic metadata was included differed by source and by participant, and the metadata was provided uncurated.

V is pared back by 7 bases and J by 0 bases, with 16 bases lying between the germline termini. Its CDR3 holds 15 amino acids, cysteine through phenylalanine. Only the CDR3 DNA stays, 45 bases, in frame from base 1. Looking up the germline V gene (reference sequence) yields CDR1 SGHNT and CDR2 YYREEE. With regard to this clone: The clone's antigen remains unknown. The sample holds no much larger clone one base away, and base qualities are not on file.

Each collaborating institution followed its own protocols to collect whole blood in K2EDTA tubes. For TCRbeta analysis, collaborators shipped samples in one of three forms: frozen whole blood, isolated PBMCs, or DNA extracted from either of those sample types. TCRbeta CDR3 regions were amplified from genomic DNA using the immunoSEQ Assay, a bias-controlled multiplex PCR. The original methods were these. Nucleated cell counts per sample were estimated from amplification of reference gene primers within the assay. To quantify the absolute abundance of each unique TCRbeta CDR3 rearrangement, sequence reads were collapsed and filtered. For each sample, productive Simpson clonality was calculated as the square root of Simpson's diversity index across productive rearrangements. TCRdb limited this immuneACCESS table to in-frame rearrangements with V and J called. A share of clones is missing; checked studies link under half to unresolved V genes, and the rest is unexplained. V and J calls and clone size come straight from that table; D and trimming were deduced from the DNA. The sample contains a few hundred thousand clones, about nine tenths of them found a single time. The ten largest make up 3% of the sample.

Rearrangement joined TRBV5-4 to TRBJ1-1; TRBD1 is perhaps the D gene, given 5 matching bases. Sequenced material: peripheral blood. The receptor comes from a woman in her twenties or thirties with active or convalescent COVID-19. The CDR3 in this case is CASRFGGFMNTEAFF. The nucleotide sequence reads as follows: TGTGCCAGCCGATTCGGGGGATTCATGAACACTGAAGCTTTCTTT.